A single sample gave rise to the 20 T cell receptor beta chains below, sequenced in a study of vaccination effects on CD4 cells after COVID-19. Their cognate antigens are unknown. Subsequent to 10 days of culture, CD4+ T cells were isolated. Sometime from March through December 2020, the person acquired a SARS-CoV-2 infection that PCR confirmed. As their vaccination, participants received two doses of either BNT162b2 or mRNA-1273. Sequenced by immunoSEQ multiplex PCR; TCRdb stores in-frame clones only, minus some. The table lists 45,000 to 55,000 clones, about 74% of them singletons. The sequenced sample was CD4+ T cells from PBMCs cultured without peptide, obtained after COVID-19 vaccination. These receptor sequences come from a human donor who had a prior SARS-CoV-2 infection.

The chain recombines TRBV4-1 with TRBJ2-7, with 7 bases fitting TRBD1. Germline CDR1 and CDR2: MGHRA and YSYEKL. The CDR3 has 16 residues. V lost 1 base to trimming and J lost 2 bases; unmatched junction nucleotides: 8. CDR3 coding DNA: TGCGCCAGCAGCCAAGGGAGGACAGGTTATACCTACGAGCAGTACTTC. Residues: CASSQGRTGYTYEQYF.

V is TRBV6-6 and J is TRBJ1-1; TRBD1 matches at 7 bases. Per the germline V gene, CDR1 is MNHNY and CDR2 is SVGAGI (reference sequence). This CDR3 region has 13 residues. The V segment lost 0 bases and the J segment 5 bases; nucleotides outside the gene matches: 0. In DNA form, the CDR3 reads TGTGCCAGCAGTTACTCCAGGGGGACTGAAGCTTTCTTT. The encoded protein is CASSYSRGTEAFF.

The chain is built from TRBV5-1 and TRBJ2-7; either TRBD1 or TRBD2 may supply D (5 bases each). Deletions cut 4 bases from V and 3 bases from J, with 17 bases between. This CDR3 contains 15 residues. Per germline, CDR1 SGHRS and CDR2 YFSETQ. The CDR3 reads CASSASGTPGYEQYF. In nucleotides, the CDR3 is TGCGCCAGCAGCGCCTCCGGGACCCCAGGCTACGAGCAGTACTTC. The variable domain in full, completed from reference TRBV5-1 and TRBJ2-7, reads KAGVTQTPRYLIKTRGQQVTLSCSPISGHRSVSWYQQTPGQGLQFLFEYFSETQRNKGNFPGRFSGRQFSNSRSEMNVSTLELGDSALYLCASSASGTPGYEQYFGPGTRLTVT.

The rearrangement links TRBV5-4 to TRBJ2-3; 16 nucleotides agree with TRBD2. The CDR3 spans 17 residues. V shed 4 bases and J 4 bases; nucleotides not matched to a gene: 6. The germline gives CDR1 SGHNT, CDR2 YYREEE (reference sequence). The CDR3 nucleotides read TGTGCCAGCAGCCCGGGACTAGCGGGAGGGCCTTCAGATACGCAGTATTTT. Translating gives CASSPGLAGGPSDTQYF.

This chain connects TRBV7-8 to TRBJ2-5; TRBD2 is a possible D gene (6 bases). This CDR3 spans 13 amino acids. Germline CDR1 SGHVS, CDR2 FQNEAQ. V gave up 3 bases and J gave up 9 bases, with 14 bases separating them. CDR3 amino acids: CASSFRGADAQYF. DNA of the CDR3: TGTGCCAGCAGCTTCCGCGGGGCCGATGCCCAGTACTTC. The whole variable domain, filled in from reference TRBV7-8 and TRBJ2-5, reads GAGVSQSPRYKVAKRGQDVALRCDPISGHVSLFWYQQALGQGPEFLTYFQNEAQLDKSGLPSDRFFAERPEGSVSTLKIQRTQQEDSAVYLCASSFRGADAQYFGPGTRLLVL.

This clone turned up a few times. The J gene is TRBJ1-2, the V gene TRBV4-1; the D gene is possibly TRBD1 (6 bases). Germline loops: CDR1 MGHRA, CDR2 YSYEKL. This CDR3 region has 14 residues. Trimming shortened V by 1 base and J by 4 bases, and 10 bases separated the two germline ends. The CDR3 reads CASSQVGAGYGYTF. The CDR3 DNA reads TGCGCCAGCAGCCAAGTGGGGGCGGGCTATGGCTACACCTTC.

V gene TRBV4-2 combines with J gene TRBJ1-3, with 7 bases aligning to TRBD1. This CDR3 has 14 residues. The V and J ends lost 1 base and 7 bases, in that order; junction bases with no gene match: 4. CDR1 is LGHNA and CDR2 is YNFKEQ in the germline V gene. This CDR3 reads CASSQGTGLNTIYF. CDR3 DNA sequence: TGTGCCAGCAGCCAAGGGACAGGTTTGAACACCATATATTTT.

The chain uses TRBV7-2 and TRBJ2-3, with D possibly matching TRBD2 (5 bases). Trimming took off 11 bases at V and 0 bases at J, with 12 bases between the two ends. Looked up from germline, CDR1 is SGHTA and CDR2 is FQGNSA. The CDR3 runs to 13 residues. The CDR3 spells CAGRRGSTDTQYF. CDR3 in DNA: TGTGCCGGAAGACGAGGGAGCACAGATACGCAGTATTTT.

The table lists this clone with a few counts. The chain employs TRBV15 and TRBJ2-7; 10 positions agree with TRBD1. The V and J ends lost 2 bases and 3 bases, in that order; junction bases with no gene match: 4. There are 15 residues in the CDR3. The germline V gene has CDR1 LNHNV and CDR2 YYDKDF (reference sequence). Here the CDR3 DNA reads TGTGCCACCAGCAGACCGGGACAGGGGTTCTACGAGCAGTACTTC. It codes for CATSRPGQGFYEQYF.

This sequence joins TRBV24-1 and TRBJ2-7, with D possibly being TRBD1 (6 bases). V was clipped by 3 bases and J by 3 bases, with 11 bases between them. The CDR3 sequence is 14 residues long. The germline CDR1 and CDR2 sequences are KGHDR and SFDVKD. CDR3 in amino acids: CATSDPGEFYEQYF. DNA of the CDR3: TGTGCCACCAGTGATCCAGGGGAGTTCTACGAGCAGTACTTC.

This clone was seen only a few times. The rearrangement links TRBV2 to TRBJ2-1, with TRBD2 matching 11 bases. The CDR3 totals 14 residues. With V trimmed by 9 bases and J by 4 bases, 5 bases remained unmatched. The germline CDR1 and CDR2 sequences are SNHLY and FYNNEI. Here the CDR3 reads CASSGTSGYNEQFF. Written as DNA, the CDR3 is TGTGCCAGTAGCGGGACTAGCGGTTACAATGAGCAGTTCTTC.

The chain recombines TRBV9 with TRBJ1-2, with 7 nucleotides matching TRBD1. The V and J ends lost 0 bases and 4 bases, in that order; junction bases with no gene match: 9. Germline values: CDR1 SGDLS, CDR2 YYNGEE. The CDR3 runs 16 residues. In DNA, the CDR3 is TGTGCCAGCAGCGTAGGAAGCAGGGGGAAGAGCTATGGCTACACCTTC. It codes for CASSVGSRGKSYGYTF.

The genes are TRBV25-1 and TRBJ2-1; 8 bases are a match to TRBD2. With V trimmed by 3 bases and J by 3 bases, 7 bases remained unmatched. This CDR3 is 16 amino acids long. The germline CDR1 and CDR2 sequences are MGHDK and SYGVNS. For the CDR3, the DNA is TGTGCCAGCAGTGATTTTAGGCTAGCGGGCTACAATGAGCAGTTCTTC. This codes for CASSDFRLAGYNEQFF.

In its sample, this clone is medium-sized. The rearrangement joins TRBV18 to TRBJ1-2, with D unclear. This CDR3 has 13 residues. Germline-derived CDR1 and CDR2 are KGHSH and LQKENI. V gave up 1 base and J gave up 4 bases, with 7 bases separating them. The CDR3 protein is CASSPQDAYGYTF. The CDR3 DNA is TGTGCCAGCTCACCACAGGATGCCTATGGCTACACCTTC.

The chain combines TRBV9 with TRBJ2-1; D unresolved. CDR1 SGDLS and CDR2 YYNGEE come from the germline V gene. This CDR3 region has 15 residues. V lost 0 bases, J lost 11 bases, and 18 bases lay in between. CDR3 in DNA: TGTGCCAGCAGCGTAGGTTGGGGTAGTTATGGTAAGCAGTTCTTC. It specifies CASSVGWGSYGKQFF. Supplemented by reference TRBV9 and TRBJ2-1, the full variable domain reads DSGVTQTPKHLITATGQRVTLRCSPRSGDLSVYWYQQSLDQGLQFLIQYYNGEERAKGNILERFSAQQFPDLHSELNLSSLELGDSALYFCASSVGWGSYGKQFFGPGTRLTVL.

The chain recombines TRBV5-1 with TRBJ2-1; D uncertain. Trimming left V 3 bases short and J 5 bases short, with 9 bases between. Germline loops: CDR1 SGHRS, CDR2 YFSETQ. This CDR3 comprises 13 residues. Here the CDR3 DNA reads TGCGCCAGCAGCTCGGTCGTGGACAATGAGCAGTTCTTC. It encodes CASSSVVDNEQFF.

This chain connects TRBV7-3 to TRBJ2-1, with 11 bases fitting TRBD2. The CDR3 is 15 residues long. Germline assignment: CDR1 SGHTA and CDR2 FQGTGA. V trimming: 3 bases; J trimming: 4 bases; junction bases outside the gene matches: 2. The CDR3 spells CASSFSGGEYNEQFF. CDR3 coding DNA: TGTGCCAGCAGCTTTAGCGGGGGGGAATACAATGAGCAGTTCTTC.

This chain links TRBV12-5 with TRBJ2-7; 11 bases match TRBD2. There are 17 residues in the CDR3. Unmatched junction bases numbered 10, after V lost 4 bases and J lost 2 bases. Germline V gives CDR1 LGHNT, CDR2 FRNRAP. The CDR3: CASGSLLAGGTPYEQYF. The CDR3 nucleotides read TGTGCTAGTGGTTCCCTCCTAGCGGGAGGAACACCCTACGAGCAGTACTTC. The full variable domain, with the rest looked up from reference TRBV12-5 and TRBJ2-7, is DARVTQTPRHKVTEMGQEVTMRCQPILGHNTVFWYRQTMMQGLELLAYFRNRAPLDDSGMPKDRFSAEMPDATLATLKIQPSEPRDSAVYFCASGSLLAGGTPYEQYFGPGTRLTVT.

The sample holds one count of this clone. V usage is TRBV18 and J usage is TRBJ2-7, with 8 bases that match TRBD2. The CDR3 runs 16 residues. Germline V gene data show CDR1 as KGHSH and CDR2 as LQKENI. The V gene end was trimmed by 0 bases and the J gene end by 6 bases; junction bases not matched to a gene: 10. For the CDR3, the DNA is TGTGCCAGCTCACCACCGGAGGCAGTGCGGGGGGCCGAGCAGTACTTC. Its translation is CASSPPEAVRGAEQYF.

CDR3 in DNA: TGTGCCAGCAGTTACCCCCCCTGGAGGCGGGGGACCCAGTACTTC. Translation gives CASSYPPWRRGTQYF. The chain recombines TRBV6-2 or TRBV6-3 with TRBJ2-5, with D possibly matching TRBD2 (6 bases). V was trimmed by 2 bases and J by 7 bases, leaving 17 bases between them. CDR1 is MNHEY and CDR2 is SVGEGT in the germline V gene. The CDR3 extends over 15 amino acids.